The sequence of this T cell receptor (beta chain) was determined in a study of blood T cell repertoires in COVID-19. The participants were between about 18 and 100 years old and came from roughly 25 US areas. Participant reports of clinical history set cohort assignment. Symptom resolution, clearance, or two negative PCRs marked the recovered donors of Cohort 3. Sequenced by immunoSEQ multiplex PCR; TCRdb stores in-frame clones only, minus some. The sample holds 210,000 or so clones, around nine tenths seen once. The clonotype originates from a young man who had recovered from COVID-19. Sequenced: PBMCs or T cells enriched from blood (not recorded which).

CDR3 in DNA: TGCGCCAGCACCCGGGAGGGGAGTACTAACTCACCCCTCCACTTT. Protein sequence: CASTREGSTNSPLHF. The chain employs TRBV5-1 and TRBJ1-6; D may be TRBD1 (5 bases). Germline-derived CDR1 and CDR2 are SGHRS and YFSETQ. This CDR3 region has 15 residues. Deletions cut 6 bases from V and 10 bases from J, with 20 bases between.